One sample yielded the 18 T cell receptor beta chains listed below, sequenced in a study of blood T cells in healthy people across ages. PCR was performed a second time for roughly 7 to 11 cycles using a sample-barcoded 5' primer and a J-beta primer mix. MiXCR was run by TCRdb on the 5' RACE reads, yielding one entry per CDR3 protein. The sample carries over a million distinct CDR3 sequences, 55% to 75% recorded once. Input material: blood. The receptors here all came from a man younger than 30 in good health.

The rearrangement uses TRBV7-9 and TRBJ2-1, with D maybe TRBD2 (5 bases). Trimming shortened V by 5 bases and J by 6 bases, and 11 bases separated the two germline ends. The CDR3 has 13 residues. Germline CDR1 SEHNR, CDR2 FQNEAQ (reference sequence). The CDR3 spells CASSTRDFNEQFF. As DNA, the CDR3 is TGTGCCAGCAGCACTCGGGATTTCAATGAGCAGTTCTTC.

The V gene is TRBV5-1, the J gene TRBJ2-1, with D hard to call. Trimming stripped 2 bases from V and 7 bases from J, with 10 bases between. The CDR3 runs 13 residues. CDR1 and CDR2 from the germline V gene are SGHRS and YFSETQ. CDR3: CASSFTTLNEQFF. The CDR3 DNA follows: TGCGCCAGCAGCTTCACCACCTTAAATGAGCAGTTCTTC.

This clonotype was detected a few times. The chain is built from TRBV29-1 and TRBJ1-1; D is unresolved. CDR3 size: 16 residues. The germline CDR1 and CDR2 sequences are SQVTM and ANQGSEA. V lost 6 bases, J lost 0 bases, and 20 bases lay in between. The CDR3 DNA is TGCAGCGTGGAACGCCCCGGACGGAACATGAACACTGAAGCTTTCTTT. Its translation is CSVERPGRNMNTEAFF.

V is TRBV7-9 and J is TRBJ2-2; D is ambiguous. V lost 5 bases to trimming and J lost 7 bases, with 8 bases between them. Germline CDR1 SEHNR, CDR2 FQNEAQ (reference sequence). This CDR3 comprises 12 residues. For the CDR3, the DNA is TGTGCCAGCAGCCGCGGATTCGGGGAGCTGTTTTTT. This sequence encodes CASSRGFGELFF.

The rearrangement uses TRBV2 and TRBJ2-4, with TRBD1 matching 9 bases. Unmatched junction bases numbered 6, after V lost 3 bases and J lost 6 bases. Germline V gene data show CDR1 as SNHLY and CDR2 as FYNNEI. The CDR3 contains 15 residues. The chain's CDR3 is CASSEDRGVVNIQYF. In DNA form, the CDR3 reads TGTGCCAGCAGTGAGGACAGGGGCGTTGTAAACATTCAGTACTTC.

The V call is TRBV6-5, the J call TRBJ2-1; 7 bases map to TRBD1. Gene TRBJ2-7 matches the end of the DNA better, so the J call may be wrong. The CDR3 is 13 amino acids. CDR1 is MNHEY, CDR2 SVGAGI, per germline. The CDR3 DNA reads TGTGCCAGCCGGACAGGCTCCTACAATGAGCAGTACTTC. Translation: CASRTGSYNEQYF.

The sample holds a few counts of this clonotype. V gene TRBV7-9 combines with J gene TRBJ2-7; TRBD1 is a possible D gene (5 bases). CDR3 length: 16 amino acids. V lost 5 bases and J lost 5, with 22 bases in between. The germline CDR1 and CDR2 sequences are SEHNR and FQNEAQ (reference sequence). The CDR3 DNA follows: TGTGCCAGCAGCCCCAAAGCAGGGAAAGGGCGGAACGAGCAGTACTTC. Its protein product is CASSPKAGKGRNEQYF. Supplemented by reference TRBV7-9 and TRBJ2-7, the full variable domain reads DTGVSQNPRHKITKRGQNVTFRCDPISEHNRLYWYRQTLGQGPEFLTYFQNEAQLEKSRLLSDRFSAERPKGSFSTLEIQRTEQGDSAMYLCASSPKAGKGRNEQYFGPGTRLTVT.

The table lists this clonotype with a few counts. This chain links TRBV9 with TRBJ2-5; D gene ambiguous. There are 13 residues in the CDR3. Germline V gene data show CDR1 as SGDLS and CDR2 as YYNGEE. Trimming took 0 bases from V and 4 from J, leaving 7 bases between them. CDR3 DNA sequence: TGTGCCAGCAGCGTAGGGGTGTTAGAGACCCAGTACTTC. Translation: CASSVGVLETQYF.

This chain joins TRBV24-1 and TRBJ1-5, with 7 bases fitting TRBD1. The trim removed 3 bases at V and 4 bases at J, leaving 8 bases unmatched. Germline CDR1 is KGHDR and CDR2 is SFDVKD. CDR3 length: 16 amino acids. The CDR3 spells CATSDPEAGGNQPQHF. The CDR3 DNA follows: TGTGCCACCAGTGATCCCGAGGCAGGGGGTAATCAGCCCCAGCATTTT.

The rearrangement uses TRBV7-9 and TRBJ1-1; D not resolved. The ends were cut back, 0 bases at V and 2 bases at J, with 10 bases in the middle. The CDR3 contains 15 residues. The germline CDR1 and CDR2 sequences are SEHNR and FQNEAQ (reference sequence). CDR3 sequence (DNA): TGTGCCAGCAGCTTAGCGTCAGCTCTCAACACTGAAGCTTTCTTT. This gives the protein CASSLASALNTEAFF. The whole variable domain, filled in from reference TRBV7-9 and TRBJ1-1, reads DTGVSQNPRHKITKRGQNVTFRCDPISEHNRLYWYRQTLGQGPEFLTYFQNEAQLEKSRLLSDRFSAERPKGSFSTLEIQRTEQGDSAMYLCASSLASALNTEAFFGQGTRLTVV.

This sequence joins TRBV29-1 and TRBJ1-4; no reliable D call. V was shortened by 2 bases and J by 15 bases, with 13 bases between the two germline ends. This CDR3 has 11 amino acids. Germline CDR1 and CDR2: SQVTM and ANQGSEA. CDR3: CSVENGEILFF. CDR3 DNA sequence: TGCAGCGTTGAAAATGGAGAGATCTTGTTTTTT.

The chain joins TRBV7-8 to TRBJ2-5; no reliable D call. V lost 2 bases to trimming and J lost 2 bases, with 21 bases between them. In germline, CDR1 is SGHVS, CDR2 FQNEAQ. The CDR3 extends over 18 amino acids. In DNA form, the CDR3 reads TGTGCCAGCAGCTTACACCCTCCGGGCACCCATAAACAAGAGACCCAGTACTTC. Translated: CASSLHPPGTHKQETQYF.

V gene TRBV6-5 combines with J gene TRBJ2-1; TRBD1 might be the D (5 bases). Trimming shortened V by 6 bases and J by 8 bases, and 8 bases separated the two germline ends. The CDR3 totals 11 residues. CDR1 is MNHEY and CDR2 is SVGAGI in the germline V gene. The CDR3 DNA sequence: TGTGCCAGCAGAAAGACAGATGAGCAGTTCTTC. Protein: CASRKTDEQFF.

The rearrangement uses TRBV10-3 and TRBJ1-1; D gene unclear. The ends were cut back, 3 bases at V and 4 bases at J, with 12 bases in the middle. The CDR3 covers 14 residues. The germline CDR1 and CDR2 sequences are ENHRY and SYGVKD. The CDR3, as DNA: TGTGCCATCAGTGACCCCGAATGGGGCACTGAAGCTTTCTTT. Translating gives CAISDPEWGTEAFF.

The chain employs TRBV10-3 and TRBJ1-1, with 7 positions matching TRBD1. V lost 7 bases and J lost 3; bases outside the gene matches: 8. The CDR3 length is 14 residues. CDR1 and CDR2 from the germline V gene are ENHRY and SYGVKD. CDR3 coding DNA: TGTGCCATCAATAAGAGGGGGCATGACACTGAAGCTTTCTTT. As protein: CAINKRGHDTEAFF.

This clonotype was counted a few times. The chain combines TRBV13 with TRBJ2-3; 10 bases map to TRBD2. The V and J ends lost 5 bases and 6 bases, in that order; junction bases with no gene match: 20. Germline assignment: CDR1 PRHDT and CDR2 FYEKMQ (reference sequence). CDR3 size: 19 residues. The CDR3 protein is CASSPRTSGGPTSPDTQYF. The DNA of the CDR3 is TGTGCCAGCAGCCCACGGACTAGCGGTGGTCCTACTTCGCCGGATACGCAGTATTTT.

The chain links TRBV10-3 to TRBJ2-5; no clear D. Germline loops: CDR1 ENHRY, CDR2 SYGVKD. The V gene lost 5 bases and the J gene lost 5 bases, with 12 bases spanning the gap. The CDR3 has 13 amino acids. CDR3 protein: CAISPTMGETQYF. The CDR3 DNA reads TGTGCCATCAGTCCTACCATGGGGGAGACCCAGTACTTC.

CDR3 sequence (DNA): TGCGCCAGCAGCTCGCCGGACAGCTACACCTTC. It specifies CASSSPDSYTF. V is TRBV5-1 and J is TRBJ1-2; a weak D match, TRBD1 (5 bases). Germline V gives CDR1 SGHRS, CDR2 YFSETQ. Trimming stripped 3 bases from V and 9 bases from J, with 9 bases between. The CDR3 has 11 residues.